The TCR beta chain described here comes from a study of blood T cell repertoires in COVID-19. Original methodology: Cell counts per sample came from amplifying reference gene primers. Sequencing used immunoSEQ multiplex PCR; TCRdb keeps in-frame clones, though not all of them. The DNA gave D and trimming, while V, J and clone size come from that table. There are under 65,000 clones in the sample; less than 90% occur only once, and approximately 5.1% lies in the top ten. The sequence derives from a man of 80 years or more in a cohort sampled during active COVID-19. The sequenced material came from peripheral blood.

The CDR3 region has the DNA TGTGCCAGTCGGGACAGGGGGAGTGAAAAACTGTTTTTT. Amino acids: CASRDRGSEKLFF. The V and J genes are TRBV19 and TRBJ1-4; 11 nucleotides agree with TRBD1. The CDR3 is made up of 13 amino acids. With 8 bases clipped from V and 7 bases from J, the junction kept 3 bases outside the gene matches. The germline V gene has CDR1 LNHDA and CDR2 SQIVND (reference sequence).